This TCR beta chain was found in a study of cytomegalovirus exposure and HLA in healthy donors. Worth noting for this clone: Its antigen remains unknown.

There are 19 residues in the CDR3. Germline V gene data show CDR1 as SGHRS and CDR2 as YFSETQ. V trimming: 1 base; J trimming: 7 bases; junction bases outside the gene matches: 22. Findings and limits, study-wide: Follow-up analysis found HLA locus-dependent TCR association rates, highest for DRB1 and lowest for HLA-C. CMV serostatus was the sole immune exposure data available. The listing of 150 to 200 TCR beta chains classed them as cytomegalovirus-associated. A missense DCLRE1C variant was associated with V- and J-gene trimming of TCR beta chains in a later analysis, and an independent cohort replicated the association.

The PCR had 60 Vbeta and 13 Jbeta primers. The protocol was immunoSEQ multiplex PCR, while the TCRdb copy is restricted to in-frame clones and leaves out a portion. Of 140,000 or so clones listed, around 84% were seen once; the top ten hold roughly 2.7%. This TCR came from a boy between 2 and 10 years old in good health and CMV-seronegative. Sequenced: PBMCs. The chain recombines TRBV5-1 with TRBJ1-1, with 7 bases identical to TRBD1. CDR3 region: CASSLWFIVQGGGINEAFF. CDR3 nucleotides: TGCGCCAGCAGCTTGTGGTTTATAGTGCAGGGGGGCGGGATAAATGAAGCTTTCTTT.